The source of this T cell receptor beta chain is a study of blood T cell repertoires in COVID-19. Background on the study: COVID-19 samples from acute and convalescent phases originated in the United States, Italy and Spain. T cells, B-cell-depleted T cells, or PBMCs provided the cDNA or gDNA that served as material.

Germline loops: CDR1 LNHDA, CDR2 SQIVND (reference sequence). The ends were cut back, 0 bases at V and 1 base at J, with 9 bases in the middle. The CDR3 extends over 15 amino acids. Methods used by the authors: The authors estimated nucleated cell counts from reference gene primer amplification. Some clones are missing from TCRdb's copy, which holds only in-frame ones; the method was immunoSEQ multiplex PCR. V, J and clone size derive from that table, while D and trimming were established from the DNA sequence. In the table there are around 63,000 clones, about 90% of which are singletons. J is TRBJ1-1 and V is TRBV19; D not resolved. This clonotype was obtained from a man in his fifties or sixties with acute or convalescent COVID-19. The sequencing sample was made of peripheral blood. The CDR3 DNA reads TGTGCCAGTAGTATAGAAGGACTGCGGAACACTGAAGCTTTCTTT. This translates into CASSIEGLRNTEAFF.